The 8 T cell receptor beta chains presented below share a single source sample, sequenced in a study of T cells in localized non-small cell lung cancer. Here immunoSEQ multiplex PCR was the method, and the copy in TCRdb shows in-frame clones only, minus some. The profile covers around 94,000 clones, with approximately 88% appearing a single time and roughly 15% taken by the ten largest. This specimen consisted of peripheral blood, obtained before any cancer treatment. The receptors stem from a man aged 40-75 years with stage I squamous cell lung carcinoma.

This clone was found a few times. The J gene is TRBJ1-6, the V gene TRBV7-6; D may be TRBD1 (6 bases). Deletions cut 5 bases from V and 9 bases from J, with 23 bases between. CDR1 and CDR2 (germline): SGHVS, FNYEAQ. CDR3 length: 17 residues. The DNA for the CDR3 is TGTGCCAGCAGCCGCTCGGGGGGCACCTTTTTGGGTTCACCCCTCCACTTT. This gives the protein CASSRSGGTFLGSPLHF.

The chain uses TRBV11-2 and TRBJ2-3; D may match TRBD1 or TRBD2 (5 bases each). Germline values: CDR1 SGHAT, CDR2 FQNNGV. This CDR3 is 12 amino acids long. With 10 bases removed from V and 6 bases from J, the gap between germline ends came to 14 bases. This CDR3 is CATQGWGDTQYF. CDR3 sequence (DNA): TGTGCCACCCAGGGTTGGGGGGATACGCAGTATTTT. Full variable domain (rest looked up from reference TRBV11-2 and TRBJ2-3): EAGVAQSPRYKIIEKRQSVAFWCNPISGHATLYWYQQILGQGPKLLIQFQNNGVVDDSQLPKDRFSAERLKGVDSTLKIQPAKLEDSAVYLCATQGWGDTQYFGPGTRLTVL.

The chain uses TRBV6-5 and TRBJ1-1; D is uncertain. V shed 6 bases and J shed 6 bases, with 17 bases lying between them. Germline lookup yields CDR1 MNHEY and CDR2 SVGAGI. The CDR3 consists of 14 residues. This chain's CDR3 is CASRWKGSSAEAFF. DNA for the CDR3: TGTGCCAGCAGGTGGAAGGGTTCCTCCGCTGAAGCTTTCTTT.

This clone was observed a few times. The chain links TRBV19 to TRBJ1-6, with 8 bases matching TRBD1. CDR1 and CDR2 (germline): LNHDA, SQIVND (reference sequence). The J segment lost 8 bases and the V segment lost 6 bases, leaving 12 bases of the junction unmatched. The CDR3 is 16 residues long. The CDR3 DNA is TGTGCCAGTAGCCTAGTGCGGACAGGGTTGGATTCACCCCTCCACTTT. It translates to CASSLVRTGLDSPLHF.

The chain has TRBV4-1 and TRBJ2-6; 8 nucleotides line up with TRBD1. This CDR3 has 19 residues. The V and J ends lost 4 bases and 2 bases, in that order; junction bases with no gene match: 13. Germline V gene data show CDR1 as MGHRA and CDR2 as YSYEKL. CDR3 nucleotide sequence: TGCGCCAGCAGCCGTGGAACCGGGACAGGTGATACTGGGGCCAACGTCCTGACTTTC. Its translation is CASSRGTGTGDTGANVLTF.

The rearrangement joins TRBV7-3 to TRBJ2-6; tentatively, D is TRBD1 (5 bases). The CDR3 runs 15 residues. The ends were cut back, 3 bases at V and 2 bases at J, with 8 bases in the middle. CDR1 and CDR2 (germline): SGHTA, FQGTGA. CDR3 nucleotide sequence: TGTGCCAGCAGCTTCACAGGTCCTGGGGCCAACGTCCTGACTTTC. This translates into CASSFTGPGANVLTF.

The V call is TRBV5-8, the J call TRBJ1-1; no firm D call. Germline V gives CDR1 SGHTS, CDR2 YDEGEE. Deletions cut 0 bases from V and 1 base from J, with 10 bases between. This CDR3 is 15 amino acids long. In nucleotides, the CDR3 is TGTGCCAGCAGCTTGGGTGGCAAGGGGAACACTGAAGCTTTCTTT. Translated: CASSLGGKGNTEAFF. The full variable domain, with the rest looked up from reference TRBV5-8 and TRBJ1-1, is EAGVTQSPTHLIKTRGQQATLRCSPISGHTSVYWYQQALGLGLQFLLWYDEGEERNRGNFPPRFSGRQFPNYSSELNVNALELEDSALYLCASSLGGKGNTEAFFGQGTRLTVV.

The rearrangement joins TRBV7-2 to TRBJ1-2; D may be TRBD1 (6 bases). The V gene lost 5 bases and the J gene lost 5 bases, with 21 bases spanning the gap. This CDR3 spans 16 amino acids. The germline gives CDR1 SGHTA, CDR2 FQGNSA. The CDR3 DNA reads TGTGCCAGCAGCCCCTCGCCTGGACAGTCCCTTTATGGCTACACCTTC. This codes for CASSPSPGQSLYGYTF.